The clone carrying this TCR beta chain was counted only a few times. The sample originates from a study of TIL therapy for anti-PD-1-resistant metastatic lung cancer. About the research overall: Tumors had a median PD-L1 proportion score of about 6.6%. Tumors carried a median around 1.4 non-synonymous mutations per megabase.

Time point here: pre-treatment sample, taken before nivolumab and TIL therapy. Sequencing used immunoSEQ v3. Libraries were prepared by immunoSEQ multiplex PCR; TCRdb keeps only in-frame clonotypes and omits some of them. This sample has approximately 45,000 clones; 79% occur once, and the top ten carry over 13%. This specimen consisted of blood, obtained at baseline. The sequence was collected from a man between 65 and 85 years old with non-small cell lung cancer.

As DNA, the CDR3 is TGCGCCAGCAGCTTTGGGGCAGGGGAGACTGAAGCTTTCTTT. Translating gives CASSFGAGETEAFF. This chain connects TRBV5-1 to TRBJ1-1, with a possible D match to TRBD1 (6 bases). The CDR3 consists of 14 residues. V gave up 2 bases and J gave up 5 bases, with 13 bases separating them. The germline CDR1 and CDR2 sequences are SGHRS and YFSETQ.